The 28 T cell receptor beta chains reported below all come from one sample, sequenced in a study of blood T cell repertoires in COVID-19. Profiled with immunoSEQ multiplex PCR; TCRdb holds only in-frame clones, not every one. The sample has some 100,000 clones; approximately 91% are singletons. Sample: peripheral blood. These receptors were obtained from an older woman with acute or convalescent COVID-19.

The chain joins TRBV19 to TRBJ2-1; 12 bases are shared with TRBD2. CDR1 is LNHDA, CDR2 SQIVND, per germline (reference sequence). This CDR3 region has 15 residues. With V trimmed by 6 bases and J by 10 bases, 10 bases remained unmatched. Here the CDR3 reads CASRQTSGGAREQFF. In DNA, the CDR3 is TGTGCCAGTAGGCAGACTAGCGGGGGCGCGCGGGAGCAGTTCTTC.

The V call is TRBV20-1, the J call TRBJ1-5; the D is unclear. Germline lookup yields CDR1 DFQATT and CDR2 SNEGSKA (reference sequence). Trimming removed 3 bases from V and 9 bases from J, with 12 bases in between. The CDR3 length is 12 residues. The CDR3 coding sequence is TGCAGTGCTAGTGAGAGGCCGGGGCCCCAGCATTTT. Translated, it gives CSASERPGPQHF.

The chain combines TRBV29-1 with TRBJ2-5, with 8 bases identical to TRBD2. The CDR3 spans 17 residues. V was pared by 4 bases and J by 4 bases, with 17 bases of the junction left unmatched. Per the germline V gene, CDR1 is SQVTM and CDR2 is ANQGSEA. The CDR3 coding sequence is TGCAGCGTTGGGGGGATTAGCGGGGCGGGAGGTTTAGAGACCCAGTACTTC. Amino acid sequence: CSVGGISGAGGLETQYF.

The chain couples TRBV3-1 (or the pseudogene TRBV3-2) to TRBJ1-2; TRBD1 matches 11 bases. Germline lookup yields CDR1 LGHDT and CDR2 YNNKEL (reference sequence). The length of the CDR3 is 16 residues. The junction had 9 bases not matched to a gene; V was cut back by 2 bases and J by 7 bases. CDR3 in amino acids: CASSQFTGTGGSGYTF. DNA for the CDR3: TGTGCCAGCAGCCAATTTACCGGGACAGGGGGAAGTGGCTACACCTTC.

This clone was detected only once. This chain links TRBV28 with TRBJ2-7, with D maybe TRBD1 (6 bases). This CDR3 has 15 residues. Germline values: CDR1 MDHEN, CDR2 SYDVKM. The ends were cut back, 2 bases at V and 5 bases at J, with 16 bases in the middle. For the CDR3, the DNA is TGTGCCAGCAGTTTAGGGGGCACAGGGACCAACGAGCAGTACGTC. Residues: CASSLGGTGTNEQYV.

The chain joins TRBV28 to TRBJ2-7, with 7 nucleotides matching TRBD2. V gave up 5 bases and J gave up 1 base; unmatched junction bases: 14. This CDR3 is built from 17 residues. Germline V gene sequence: CDR1 MDHEN, CDR2 SYDVKM. CDR3 DNA: TGTGCCAGCAGTGCTAACGTTGGACTAGTTCGGTCCTACGAGCAGTACTTC. Translating gives CASSANVGLVRSYEQYF. Looking up the rest from reference TRBV28 and TRBJ2-7 gives the full variable domain: DVKVTQSSRYLVKRTGEKVFLECVQDMDHENMFWYRQDPGLGLRLIYFSYDVKMKEKGDIPEGYSVSREKKERFSLILESASTNQTSMYLCASSANVGLVRSYEQYFGPGTRLTVT.

CDR3 DNA sequence: TGTGCCAGCAGCCGGGTCCTAGTAGGTTCACCCCTCCACTTT. Encoded protein: CASSRVLVGSPLHF. The V gene is TRBV28, the J gene TRBJ1-6; D gene ambiguous. This CDR3 contains 14 residues. V lost 6 bases to trimming and J lost 9 bases, with 15 bases between them. Per germline, CDR1 MDHEN and CDR2 SYDVKM.

This chain links TRBV9 with TRBJ1-6; no clear D gene. V shed 1 base and J shed 7 bases, with 12 bases lying between them. In germline, CDR1 is SGDLS, CDR2 YYNGEE. This CDR3 spans 15 amino acids. Here the CDR3 reads CASSVLGQANSPLHF. CDR3 coding DNA: TGTGCCAGCAGCGTATTGGGTCAGGCAAATTCACCCCTCCACTTT.

The rearrangement links TRBV30 to TRBJ1-5; 8 bases agree with TRBD1. After removal of 4 bases from V and 4 bases from J, the junction contained 6 bases not matched to a gene. The CDR3 contains 14 residues. The germline gives CDR1 GTSNPN, CDR2 SVGIG (reference sequence). The chain's CDR3 is CAWNIQGGNQPQHF. CDR3 nucleotides: TGTGCCTGGAACATACAGGGGGGAAATCAGCCCCAGCATTTT. The full variable domain, with the rest looked up from reference TRBV30 and TRBJ1-5, is SQTIHQWPATLVQPVGSPLSLECTVEGTSNPNLYWYRQAAGRGLQLLFYSVGIGQISSEVPQNLSASRPQDRQFILSSKKLLLSDSGFYLCAWNIQGGNQPQHFGDGTRLSIL.

CDR3 in DNA: TGTGCCAGCAGTCGCCGACAGCTTACCGCGAACACCGGGGAGCTGTTTTTT. Amino acids: CASSRRQLTANTGELFF. This chain uses TRBV6-6 with TRBJ2-2; possible D gene TRBD1, 5 bases. CDR1 MNHNY and CDR2 SVGAGI come from the germline V gene (reference sequence). The CDR3 runs 17 residues. V was cut by 5 bases and J by 0 bases, with 16 bases left in between.

Here the CDR3 DNA reads TGTGCCAGCAGTTTGTTGGAGGGGGCATATGGCTACACCTTC. Protein product: CASSLLEGAYGYTF. The chain couples TRBV28 to TRBJ1-2; TRBD1 agrees at 7 bases. The length of the CDR3 is 14 residues. Germline CDR1 and CDR2: MDHEN and SYDVKM. J was trimmed by 5 bases and V by 3 bases; bases with no gene match: 6.

The chain combines TRBV10-2 with TRBJ1-5, with a weak D call TRBD1 (5 bases). Trimming left V 2 bases short and J 3 bases short, with 11 bases between. Germline CDR1 reads WSHSY; CDR2 reads SAAADI. The CDR3 contains 15 residues. CDR3 protein: CASSEVGGFNQPQHF. CDR3 DNA: TGCGCCAGCAGTGAGGTGGGGGGTTTCAATCAGCCCCAGCATTTT.

The V gene is TRBV28, the J gene TRBJ1-6; 7 nucleotides line up with TRBD1. The germline CDR1 and CDR2 sequences are MDHEN and SYDVKM. The CDR3 sequence is 16 residues long. V lost 5 bases, J lost 0 bases, and 4 bases stayed unmatched. The chain's CDR3 is CASSPGGSSYNSPLHF. CDR3 in DNA: TGTGCCAGCAGTCCAGGGGGGAGCTCCTATAATTCACCCCTCCACTTT. Full variable domain (outside the CDR3, taken from reference TRBV28 and TRBJ1-6): DVKVTQSSRYLVKRTGEKVFLECVQDMDHENMFWYRQDPGLGLRLIYFSYDVKMKEKGDIPEGYSVSREKKERFSLILESASTNQTSMYLCASSPGGSSYNSPLHFGNGTRLTVT.

The rearrangement uses TRBV7-9 and TRBJ2-1, with 12 bases that match TRBD2. This CDR3 region has 16 residues. Germline V gene sequence: CDR1 SEHNR, CDR2 FQNEAQ (reference sequence). Unmatched junction bases numbered 8, after V lost 5 bases and J lost 6 bases. CDR3 residues: CASSLRTSGVVNEQFF. Written as DNA, the CDR3 is TGTGCCAGCAGCCTCCGGACTAGCGGGGTCGTCAATGAGCAGTTCTTC.

The genes are TRBV4-1 and TRBJ2-1, with D uncertain. Germline V CDR1 and CDR2: MGHRA, YSYEKL. This CDR3 has 15 amino acids. Trimming shortened V by 3 bases and J by 0 bases, and 9 bases separated the two germline ends. Written as DNA, the CDR3 is TGCGCCAGCAGCCAGACTGCGACCTCCTACAATGAGCAGTTCTTC. It is translated as CASSQTATSYNEQFF.

The CDR3 here is CASSLDGNIQYF. The CDR3 DNA sequence: TGCGCCAGCAGCTTGGACGGAAACATTCAGTACTTC. The V gene is TRBV5-1, the J gene TRBJ2-4; no reliable D call. V was shortened by 0 bases and J by 6 bases, with 4 bases between the two germline ends. Germline V gene lookup returns CDR1 SGHRS and CDR2 YFSETQ. The CDR3 loop spans 12 amino acids.

The chain recombines TRBV10-3 with TRBJ1-1; 8 positions agree with TRBD1. CDR1 and CDR2 (germline): ENHRY, SYGVKD. The trim removed 10 bases at V and 6 bases at J, leaving 19 bases unmatched. The CDR3 is 16 residues long. The CDR3 region is CATGSDRVAGPPEAFF. The CDR3 DNA is TGTGCCACCGGCTCGGACAGGGTGGCGGGCCCCCCTGAAGCTTTCTTT.

This chain joins TRBV5-1 and TRBJ2-7; 7 nucleotides agree with TRBD2. Germline values: CDR1 SGHRS, CDR2 YFSETQ. Germline trimming cut 0 bases from V and 4 bases from J; bases unmatched to any gene: 10. This CDR3 has 16 amino acids. DNA for the CDR3: TGCGCCAGCAGCTTGGGGGCTAGCGGAATAATATACGAGCAGTACTTC. Translated: CASSLGASGIIYEQYF.

V gene TRBV4-2 combines with J gene TRBJ1-6, with D unclear. Trimming shortened V by 0 bases and J by 2 bases, and 14 bases separated the two germline ends. The CDR3 length is 18 residues. Germline lookup yields CDR1 LGHNA and CDR2 YNFKEQ. The CDR3 DNA reads as TGTGCCAGCAGCCAAGATCTAGGCGGGATCACCTATAATTCACCCCTCCACTTT. It specifies CASSQDLGGITYNSPLHF.

This sequence joins TRBV4-2 and TRBJ2-7; 9 positions agree with TRBD2. Losses at the gene ends were 1 base for V and 2 bases for J; bases not matched to a gene: 3. There are 15 residues in the CDR3. Germline V gene data show CDR1 as LGHNA and CDR2 as YNFKEQ. The CDR3: CASSQASGNTYEQYF. CDR3 DNA: TGTGCCAGCAGCCAAGCTAGCGGGAACACCTACGAGCAGTACTTC.

The chain has TRBV5-1 and TRBJ2-5; possible D gene TRBD1, 5 bases. Germline CDR1 and CDR2: SGHRS and YFSETQ. This CDR3 comprises 14 residues. The V gene lost 0 bases and the J gene lost 5 bases, with 11 bases spanning the gap. The CDR3 nucleotides read TGCGCCAGCAGCTTGGAACAGGTTGGGGAGACCCAGTACTTC. Translation: CASSLEQVGETQYF.

This chain links TRBV28 with TRBJ1-6; D is perhaps TRBD1 (5 bases). Germline V lookup: CDR1 MDHEN, CDR2 SYDVKM. Trimming pared 7 bases from V and 7 bases from J, leaving 11 bases between. This CDR3 comprises 13 residues. The CDR3 region has the DNA TGTGCCAGCATGCAGGGAAGGAATTCACCCCTCCACTTT. Translated, it gives CASMQGRNSPLHF.

The gene calls are TRBV29-1 and TRBJ1-5, with TRBD1 matching 8 bases. Trimming at V came to 6 bases and at J to 7 bases, leaving 8 bases not matched to a gene. Germline CDR1 SQVTM, CDR2 ANQGSEA. The CDR3 is 13 residues long. The CDR3 loop reads CSVVDRAGQPQHF. CDR3 bases: TGCAGCGTGGTGGACAGGGCCGGACAGCCCCAGCATTTT.

This chain connects TRBV7-9 to TRBJ2-1; TRBD2 is a possible D gene (6 bases). The CDR3 spans 14 residues. Per the germline V gene, CDR1 is SEHNR and CDR2 is FQNEAQ (reference sequence). V was cut by 1 base and J by 10 bases, with 14 bases left in between. The CDR3 protein is CASSLGLDGGEQFF. The CDR3 DNA reads TGTGCCAGCAGCTTAGGGCTAGACGGAGGGGAGCAGTTCTTC.

The chain links TRBV28 to TRBJ1-2, with D perhaps matching TRBD1 (6 bases). Trimming pared 5 bases from V and 4 bases from J, leaving 17 bases between. This CDR3 is built from 15 residues. Germline V lookup: CDR1 MDHEN, CDR2 SYDVKM. CDR3 nucleotides: TGTGCCAGCAGTCCCCAAATGGACAGACCCTATGGCTACACCTTC. As protein: CASSPQMDRPYGYTF.

The chain employs TRBV4-2 and TRBJ2-2; no reliable D call. The CDR3 has 13 residues. The germline CDR1 and CDR2 sequences are LGHNA and YNFKEQ. V was shortened by 0 bases and J by 5 bases, with 4 bases between the two germline ends. The CDR3, as DNA: TGTGCCAGCAGCCAAGAGTCTACCGGGGAGCTGTTTTTT. It translates to CASSQESTGELFF.

This chain links TRBV11-3 with TRBJ2-7; 9 bases line up with TRBD1. Germline values: CDR1 SGHNT, CDR2 YENEEA. J lost 3 bases, V lost 4 bases, and 7 bases had no gene match. The CDR3 contains 15 residues. CDR3 region: CASSSGTGISYEQYF. The CDR3 DNA is TGTGCCAGCAGCTCGGGGACAGGGATCAGCTACGAGCAGTACTTC. The whole variable domain, remainder taken from reference TRBV11-3 and TRBJ2-7, is EAGVVQSPRYKIIEKKQPVAFWCNPISGHNTLYWYLQNLGQGPELLIRYENEEAVDDSQLPKDRFSAERLKGVDSTLKIQPAELGDSAVYLCASSSGTGISYEQYFGPGTRLTVT.

The chain recombines TRBV10-2 with TRBJ2-1; TRBD2 might be the D (6 bases). Trimming shortened V by 6 bases and J by 6 bases, and 18 bases separated the two germline ends. In germline, CDR1 is WSHSY, CDR2 SAAADI. The CDR3 contains 15 residues. The CDR3 spells CASSAPGLPGNEQFF. As DNA, the CDR3 is TGCGCCAGCAGCGCCCCGGGACTCCCGGGCAATGAGCAGTTCTTC.